Following are 2 T cell receptor beta chains from one sample sequenced in a study of radiation and T cells in renal cell carcinoma. Only in-frame clones appear in the TCRdb table, and some are missing; sequencing was by immunoSEQ multiplex PCR. The data contain just over 150,000 clones, over 80% of them singletons. Time point denoted: blood 2 weeks post-SBRT. The treatment was: 15 Gy SBRT to primary tumor, nephrectomy 4 weeks later. The material was blood, obtained from a patient whose treatment included radiotherapy and nephrectomy. The receptors stem from a woman between 50 and 59 years old with renal cell carcinoma.

Points on this clone: A read error may produce the germline difference seen at one junction end. The chain recombines TRBV7-7 with TRBJ2-2; D not certain. Germline CDR1 is SSHAT and CDR2 is FNYEAQ (reference sequence). CDR3 length: 12 residues. CDR3 residues: CASRTNTGELFF. The CDR3 DNA is TGTGCTAGCAGGACGAACACCGGGGAGCTGTTTTTT.

The chain recombines TRBV18 with TRBJ1-1; D ambiguous. Trimming left V 3 bases short and J 4 bases short, with 15 bases between. The germline gives CDR1 KGHSH, CDR2 LQKENI. The CDR3 extends over 15 amino acids. CDR3 residues: CASSPLSEGITEAFF. As DNA, the CDR3 is TGTGCCAGCTCACCTCTCTCCGAGGGAATCACTGAAGCTTTCTTT.